The 20 T cell receptor beta chains below come from one sample, sequenced in a study of spatial heterogeneity in lung cancer. TCRdb redid the calling of the 5' RACE reads with MiXCR, one entry per CDR3 protein. The data contain some 85,000 distinct CDR3 sequences, approximately 21% of them singletons. Time point specified: sample taken at primary tumor resection. Whole RNA came from tumor, nontumor lung or frozen PBMC and was sequenced without being sorted. Specimen: PBMCs, collected at surgery. The receptors here all came from a male donor with early-stage non-small cell lung cancer.

In its sample, this clonotype was seen many times. The rearrangement uses TRBV30 and TRBJ1-4; D call uncertain. Trimming removed 3 bases at V and 8 bases at J, with 13 bases between. Germline V lookup: CDR1 GTSNPN, CDR2 SVGIG (reference sequence). The CDR3 is 13 residues long. CDR3 DNA sequence: TGTGCCTGGAGCCCCGGGCGGCTCGAAAAACTGTTTTTT. Its protein product is CAWSPGRLEKLFF.

The chain has TRBV7-6 and TRBJ1-1; D gene unclear. The CDR3 is 15 residues long. Trimming removed 5 bases at V and 4 bases at J, with 17 bases between. From germline, CDR1 is SGHVS and CDR2 FNYEAQ. As DNA, the CDR3 is TGTGCCAGCAGCCTTGCTGAGGCCGAGGGCACTGAAGCTTTCTTT. Its translation: CASSLAEAEGTEAFF. Combining the CDR3 with reference TRBV7-6 and TRBJ1-1 gives the whole variable domain GAGVSQSPRYKVTKRGQDVALRCDPISGHVSLYWYRQALGQGPEFLTYFNYEAQQDKSGLPNDRFSAERPEGSISTLTIQRTEQRDSAMYRCASSLAEAEGTEAFFGQGTRLTVV.

The V and J genes are TRBV20-1 and TRBJ2-5; D perhaps matches TRBD1 (6 bases). Per germline, CDR1 DFQATT and CDR2 SNEGSKA (reference sequence). The CDR3 spans 14 residues. V was pared by 5 bases and J by 5 bases, with 18 bases between. CDR3 nucleotide sequence: TGCAGTGCTGCCCCTGGTGGGGGCAAGGAGACCCAGTACTTC. This gives the protein CSAAPGGGKETQYF.

This clonotype came up a few times. This chain connects TRBV7-3 to TRBJ2-5, with D tentatively TRBD1 (6 bases). The CDR3 is made up of 15 amino acids. Germline assignment: CDR1 SGHTA and CDR2 FQGTGA. Trimming removed 3 bases from V and 2 bases from J, with 13 bases in between. CDR3 DNA sequence: TGTGCCAGCAGCTTCACAGGGACCTCACAAGAGACCCAGTACTTC. Protein: CASSFTGTSQETQYF. The variable domain in full, completed from reference TRBV7-3 and TRBJ2-5, reads GAGVSQTPSNKVTEKGKYVELRCDPISGHTALYWYRQSLGQGPEFLIYFQGTGAADDSGLPNDRFFAVRPEGSVSTLKIQRTERGDSAVYLCASSFTGTSQETQYFGPGTRLLVL.

The rearrangement links TRBV4-2 to TRBJ2-7, with 7 bases identical to TRBD1. The CDR3 has 15 residues. V was clipped by 0 bases and J by 3 bases; unmatched bases: 5. Per the germline V gene, CDR1 is LGHNA and CDR2 is YNFKEQ. DNA for the CDR3: TGTGCCAGCAGCCAAGAGGCAGGGGGAGACTACGAGCAGTACTTC. Translating gives CASSQEAGGDYEQYF.

The chain links TRBV6-1 to TRBJ1-5; the D is unclear. The CDR3 spans 14 residues. The germline CDR1 and CDR2 sequences are MNHNS and SASEGT. V lost 7 bases, J lost 2 bases, and 12 bases lay in between. CDR3 DNA sequence: TGTGCCAGCACACGGGCCTTGGGCAATCAGCCCCAGCATTTT. Translation gives CASTRALGNQPQHF.

The chain recombines TRBV9 with TRBJ1-3, with D unclear. Per germline, CDR1 SGDLS and CDR2 YYNGEE. V lost 3 bases and J lost 2, with 12 bases in between. This CDR3 has 15 amino acids. CDR3 sequence reads: CASSADIGPGNTIYF. The DNA for the CDR3 is TGTGCCAGCAGCGCAGACATTGGACCTGGAAACACCATATATTTT.

This clonotype has only a few counts. The CDR3 sequence is CASTEIGGELFF. In DNA, the CDR3 is TGCGCCAGCACCGAGATAGGCGGGGAGCTGTTTTTT. V usage is TRBV5-1 and J usage is TRBJ2-2; the D is unclear. V dropped 6 bases and J dropped 7 bases, with 10 bases sitting between them. The CDR3 is 12 residues long. Germline lookup yields CDR1 SGHRS and CDR2 YFSETQ.

This clonotype was found a few times. V is TRBV5-1 and J is TRBJ2-4, with 8 bases fitting TRBD2. The CDR3 contains 15 residues. CDR1 SGHRS and CDR2 YFSETQ come from the germline V gene. Trimming took 4 bases from V and 7 from J; bases not matched to a gene: 10. CDR3 residues: CASSQSGAGANIQYF. The DNA for the CDR3 is TGCGCCAGCAGCCAGTCCGGAGCGGGAGCGAACATTCAGTACTTC.

This clonotype has just a few counts. This rearrangement joins TRBV5-5 to TRBJ2-1; 8 bases are a match to TRBD1. The CDR3 contains 11 residues. Germline V gives CDR1 SGHKS, CDR2 YYEKEE (reference sequence). V dropped 2 bases and J dropped 15; count of bases not matched to a gene: 4. CDR3 DNA sequence: TGTGCCAGCAGCTTTGGGACAGGTCCGTTCTTC. This codes for CASSFGTGPFF. The whole variable domain, remainder taken from reference TRBV5-5 and TRBJ2-1, is DAGVTQSPTHLIKTRGQQVTLRCSPISGHKSVSWYQQVLGQGPQFIFQYYEKEERGRGNFPDRFSARQFPNYSSELNVNALLLGDSALYLCASSFGTGPFFGPGTRLTVL.

The chain uses TRBV30 and TRBJ1-3, with D tentatively TRBD1 (5 bases). The germline V gene encodes CDR1 GTSNPN and CDR2 SVGIG (reference sequence). V gave up 0 bases and J gave up 0 bases, with 12 bases separating them. The CDR3 consists of 16 residues. CDR3 residues: CAWSVRVGTSGNTIYF. The CDR3 coding sequence is TGTGCCTGGAGTGTACGGGTGGGGACCTCTGGAAACACCATATATTTT.

This clonotype was counted between two and nine times. This chain connects TRBV29-1 to TRBJ1-2, with 8 bases that match TRBD1. With 7 bases clipped from V and 3 bases from J, the junction kept 4 bases outside the gene matches. Germline V CDR1 and CDR2: SQVTM, ANQGSEA. The CDR3 loop spans 12 amino acids. The CDR3 nucleotides are TGCAGCGCTGGGGGACAGGACTATGGCTACACCTTC. It is translated as CSAGGQDYGYTF.

The DNA of the CDR3 is TGTGCCAGCAGTCTACATGGGTCTGGCTACACCTTC. Translation gives CASSLHGSGYTF. This chain links TRBV12-3 or TRBV12-4 with TRBJ1-2; D is unclear. V was trimmed by 5 bases and J by 7 bases, leaving 11 bases between them. This CDR3 contains 12 residues.

This clonotype was seen only once. V gene TRBV6-1 combines with J gene TRBJ2-2; D not certain. This CDR3 is built from 17 residues. CDR1 and CDR2 from the germline V gene are MNHNS and SASEGT. V lost 4 bases to trimming and J lost 1 base, with 16 bases between them. The CDR3 DNA is TGTGCCAGCAGTGTGTGGCCGCCCCCAGGGAACACCGGGGAGCTGTTTTTT. Protein: CASSVWPPPGNTGELFF.

The table lists this clonotype with a few counts. The chain combines TRBV30 with TRBJ1-5, with D unclear. Germline-derived CDR1 and CDR2 are GTSNPN and SVGIG (reference sequence). There are 14 residues in the CDR3. The V gene lost 5 bases and the J gene lost 0 bases, with 11 bases spanning the gap. CDR3 DNA sequence: TGTGCCTGGCAAGGGATGGGTAGCAATCAGCCCCAGCATTTT. It yields the protein CAWQGMGSNQPQHF.

This clonotype was seen more than once but under ten times. The J gene is TRBJ1-1, the V gene TRBV5-1; no firm D call. Germline loops: CDR1 SGHRS, CDR2 YFSETQ. The CDR3 is 13 amino acids. Trimming took off 0 bases at V and 8 bases at J, with 11 bases between the two ends. CDR3 amino acids: CASSLDWRPEAFF. In DNA form, the CDR3 reads TGCGCCAGCAGCTTGGATTGGAGACCCGAAGCTTTCTTT.

This clonotype was picked up a small number of times. The chain uses TRBV6-1 and TRBJ1-6, with D unclear. Germline V gene sequence: CDR1 MNHNS, CDR2 SASEGT. With 3 bases removed from V and 9 bases from J, the gap between germline ends came to 6 bases. The CDR3 sequence is 12 residues long. CDR3 amino acids: CASSDILSPLHF. In nucleotides, the CDR3 is TGTGCCAGCAGTGATATCCTTTCACCCCTCCACTTT.

This rearrangement joins TRBV5-1 to TRBJ2-7; TRBD2 might be the D (6 bases). Looked up from germline, CDR1 is SGHRS and CDR2 is YFSETQ. The V gene lost 4 bases and the J gene lost 3 bases, with 14 bases spanning the gap. The CDR3 covers 14 residues. The CDR3 protein is CASSHSGGNYEQYF. The CDR3 DNA reads as TGCGCCAGCAGCCACTCAGGAGGGAACTACGAGCAGTACTTC.

This clonotype was found a few times. The V call is TRBV9, the J call TRBJ1-6; 11 nucleotides agree with TRBD1. The junction had 5 bases not matched to a gene; V was cut back by 3 bases and J by 6 bases. CDR1 SGDLS and CDR2 YYNGEE come from the germline V gene. The CDR3 is 16 amino acids. The CDR3 sequence is CASSGSGTGGNSPLHF. The CDR3 DNA reads TGTGCCAGCAGCGGCTCCGGGACAGGGGGTAATTCACCCCTCCACTTT. The variable domain in full, with the rest retrieved from reference TRBV9 and TRBJ1-6, is DSGVTQTPKHLITATGQRVTLRCSPRSGDLSVYWYQQSLDQGLQFLIQYYNGEERAKGNILERFSAQQFPDLHSELNLSSLELGDSALYFCASSGSGTGGNSPLHFGNGTRLTVT.

The chain has TRBV12-3 or TRBV12-4 and TRBJ1-1; no definite D call. The CDR3 has 14 residues. With 1 base removed from V and 6 bases from J, the gap between germline ends came to 12 bases. DNA for the CDR3: TGTGCCAGCAGTTTAGGGGCAGGTCCGCCTGAAGCTTTCTTT. It translates to CASSLGAGPPEAFF.